Presented here are 15 T cell receptor beta chains from one specimen sequenced in a study of blood T cell repertoires in COVID-19. TCRdb's table, derived via immunoSEQ multiplex PCR, lists solely in-frame clones and lacks some. The table includes about 120,000 clones, about 80% detected once. The material sequenced was peripheral blood. All receptors derive from a woman in her forties or fifties with acute or convalescent COVID-19.

The CDR3 spells CAISVERETNLGELFF. As DNA, the CDR3 is TGTGCCATCAGTGTTGAGCGGGAGACCAATTTAGGGGAGCTGTTTTTT. This chain links TRBV10-3 with TRBJ2-2; 8 nucleotides align to TRBD2. Germline lookup yields CDR1 ENHRY and CDR2 SYGVKD. CDR3 size: 16 residues. Trimming removed 4 bases from V and 8 bases from J; junction bases left unmatched: 12.

The chain joins TRBV4-1 to TRBJ2-3; TRBD2 matches at 7 bases. V gave up 5 bases and J gave up 5 bases; unmatched junction bases: 10. Per germline, CDR1 MGHRA and CDR2 YSYEKL. CDR3 length: 15 amino acids. CDR3 in amino acids: CASSYGTTQLDTQYF. The CDR3, as DNA: TGCGCCAGCAGCTACGGGACTACCCAATTAGATACGCAGTATTTT.

The genes are TRBV20-1 and TRBJ2-3; D unresolved. Germline CDR1 reads DFQATT; CDR2 reads SNEGSKA (reference sequence). The CDR3 loop spans 9 amino acids. V dropped 6 bases and J dropped 6 bases, with 4 bases sitting between them. CDR3 DNA: TGCAGTGCCGGGGATACGCAGTATTTT. The encoded protein is CSAGDTQYF.

This chain connects TRBV19 to TRBJ1-1; 9 bases map to TRBD1. Unmatched junction bases numbered 7, after V lost 4 bases and J lost 4 bases. From germline, CDR1 is LNHDA and CDR2 SQIVND (reference sequence). The CDR3 has 15 residues. CDR3 protein: CASSRTGARGTEAFF. CDR3 nucleotides: TGTGCCAGTAGTAGGACAGGGGCCCGGGGCACTGAAGCTTTCTTT. Supplemented by reference TRBV19 and TRBJ1-1, the full variable domain reads DGGITQSPKYLFRKEGQNVTLSCEQNLNHDAMYWYRQDPGQGLRLIYYSQIVNDFQKGDIAEGYSVSREKKESFPLTVTSAQKNPTAFYLCASSRTGARGTEAFFGQGTRLTVV.

The gene calls are TRBV9 and TRBJ2-3; 9 nucleotides agree with TRBD1. CDR3 length: 15 amino acids. Germline CDR1 and CDR2: SGDLS and YYNGEE. Germline trimming cut 0 bases from V and 1 base from J; bases unmatched to any gene: 0. This CDR3 reads CASSVGTGGTDTQYF. CDR3 bases: TGTGCCAGCAGCGTAGGGACAGGGGGCACAGATACGCAGTATTTT.

The genes are TRBV5-1 and TRBJ1-2; maybe TRBD1 (5 bases). Trimming left V 4 bases short and J 4 bases short, with 11 bases between. Germline values: CDR1 SGHRS, CDR2 YFSETQ. The CDR3 has 13 amino acids. CDR3 loop: CASSPLGGYGYTF. The CDR3 bases are TGCGCCAGCAGCCCCCTCGGGGGCTATGGCTACACCTTC.

This chain uses TRBV5-4 with TRBJ1-3, with D tentatively TRBD1 (6 bases). The CDR3 has 14 residues. Trimming removed 4 bases at V and 2 bases at J, with 10 bases between. Germline CDR1 reads SGHNT; CDR2 reads YYREEE (reference sequence). Here the CDR3 DNA reads TGTGCCAGCAGCAGAGGGGGAACTGGAAACACCATATATTTT. It codes for CASSRGGTGNTIYF.

The chain uses TRBV5-4 and TRBJ2-1, with a possible D match to TRBD1 (5 bases). V lost 3 bases and J lost 0, with 13 bases in between. Germline CDR1 reads SGHNT; CDR2 reads YYREEE (reference sequence). This CDR3 has 16 residues. CDR3 amino acids: CASSSTESSSYNEQFF. CDR3 DNA: TGTGCCAGCAGCTCGACAGAAAGCAGCTCCTACAATGAGCAGTTCTTC.

J is TRBJ2-3 and V is TRBV11-2; a weak D match, TRBD1 (6 bases). Per the germline V gene, CDR1 is SGHAT and CDR2 is FQNNGV. The CDR3 consists of 15 residues. Trimming removed 1 base from V and 1 base from J, with 9 bases in between. CDR3 in DNA: TGTGCCAGCAGCTTAGGAGGGGGACGCACAGATACGCAGTATTTT. This translates into CASSLGGGRTDTQYF.

This chain uses TRBV6-5 with TRBJ2-1, with TRBD2 identical over 7 bases. Trimming cost V 8 bases and J 4 bases; bases outside gene matches: 11. This CDR3 is built from 15 residues. In germline, CDR1 is MNHEY, CDR2 SVGAGI. In DNA, the CDR3 is TGTGCCAGCTCCCCCCTGGCTAGCGGATACAATGAGCAGTTCTTC. As protein: CASSPLASGYNEQFF.

This chain joins TRBV29-1 and TRBJ2-5, with TRBD1 matching 10 bases. The length of the CDR3 is 16 residues. V lost 3 bases and J lost 5; bases outside the gene matches: 12. The germline V gene has CDR1 SQVTM and CDR2 ANQGSEA. CDR3 in amino acids: CSVDPRGTGEGETQYF. The CDR3 coding sequence is TGCAGCGTTGATCCGAGGGGGACAGGGGAAGGGGAGACCCAGTACTTC.

The J gene is TRBJ2-7, the V gene TRBV5-1, with 9 positions matching TRBD1. CDR1 and CDR2 from the germline V gene are SGHRS and YFSETQ. J was trimmed by 1 base and V by 3 bases; bases with no gene match: 20. The CDR3 is made up of 20 amino acids. The CDR3 nucleotides read TGCGCCAGCAGCTCGAAGTTCCCGGGACAGGGATTGGGGGGATCCTACGAGCAGTACTTC. Translated, it gives CASSSKFPGQGLGGSYEQYF.

The chain links TRBV5-5 to TRBJ2-3; no clear D gene. There are 16 residues in the CDR3. Between the trimmed V and J ends, which lost 2 bases and 7 bases, there was a span of 20 bases. Germline V gene data show CDR1 as SGHKS and CDR2 as YYEKEE (reference sequence). The CDR3 here is CASSFEPTNLYHTQYF. The CDR3 DNA sequence: TGTGCCAGCAGCTTTGAACCCACGAACCTCTACCATACGCAGTATTTT.

V is TRBV6-5 and J is TRBJ1-6; a possible D gene is TRBD1 (5 bases). In germline, CDR1 is MNHEY, CDR2 SVGAGI. The CDR3 is 14 residues long. V gave up 6 bases and J gave up 7 bases, with 13 bases separating them. In nucleotides, the CDR3 is TGTGCCAGCAGCGGGGGACCGTTAAATTCACCCCTCCACTTT. This sequence encodes CASSGGPLNSPLHF.

This chain uses TRBV3-1 (or the pseudogene TRBV3-2) with TRBJ2-7; 9 positions agree with TRBD2. The CDR3 is made up of 13 amino acids. Germline V gene sequence: CDR1 LGHDT, CDR2 YNNKEL (reference sequence). J was trimmed by 5 bases and V by 6 bases; bases with no gene match: 5. Here the CDR3 DNA reads TGTGCCAGCAGGACAGCGGGGGGCGACGAGCAGTACTTC. Translation gives CASRTAGGDEQYF.